The 3 T cell receptor beta chains below all came from one sample that was sequenced in a study of blood T cells in healthy people across ages (dated by TCRdb to the mid-2010s). The library was obtained by 5' RACE. Sequenced on an Illumina HiSeq 2500. A second PCR of roughly 7 to 11 cycles was run with a J-beta primer mix and a sample-barcoded 5' primer. Through fastp at Q25 and MiXCR, TCRdb rebuilt clones from the public reads, retaining in-frame beta chains. Every CDR3 protein is listed once, alongside the most common genes and DNA of its rows. The sample table lists 1.5 million to 1.9 million distinct CDR3 sequences, about 42% of them with a count of one. The top ten clones comprise just over 4% of the sample. Sequenced: blood. The source is a woman in her late teens or twenties in good health.

In this sample, this clonotype turned up a few times. This rearrangement joins TRBV7-9 to TRBJ1-1; 7 positions agree with TRBD1. V shed 1 base, J shed 5 bases, and the junction held 7 bases outside the gene matches. This CDR3 is built from 15 residues. Per germline, CDR1 SEHNR and CDR2 FQNEAQ (reference sequence). CDR3 nucleotide sequence: TGTGCCAGCAGCTTAGAGGGGGCGGGGATAACTGAAGCTTTCTTT. The encoded protein is CASSLEGAGITEAFF.

This clonotype was picked up many times. J is TRBJ2-1 and V is TRBV20-1, with 7 bases identical to TRBD2. CDR3 size: 14 residues. Germline CDR1 DFQATT, CDR2 SNEGSKA (reference sequence). The V and J ends lost 5 bases and 2 bases, in that order; junction bases with no gene match: 6. The CDR3 spells CSALGRPTYNEQFF. The CDR3, as DNA: TGCAGTGCTCTCGGGAGGCCCACCTACAATGAGCAGTTCTTC.

This clonotype was seen once. The gene calls are TRBV6-5 and TRBJ2-5; 10 bases line up with TRBD2. The J call may be incorrect, as the DNA end agrees better with TRBJ2-7. Germline CDR1 and CDR2: MNHEY and SVGAGI. This CDR3 spans 16 amino acids. The CDR3 nucleotides read TGTGCCAGCAGTTCGCTCGGAGCGGGGGGGCGAGACGAGCAGTACTTC. This encodes CASSSLGAGGRDEQYF.